This TCR beta chain was captured by sequencing in a study of T cells in localized non-small cell lung cancer. Produced via immunoSEQ multiplex PCR; TCRdb's table is partial and in-frame only. The sample shows some 27,000 clones, around nine tenths of them seen only once. General observations from the study: Turning up in adjacent lung were a median around 58 of the top 100 tumor clones. Uninvolved adjacent lung had more T cell clonality than any other tissue, topping tumor. Sequencing was restricted to one tumor region; therefore, heterogeneity remains possible.

In regard to this clone: What it recognizes is unknown.

The TCR originated in a woman aged 18-49 years with stage I lung adenocarcinoma. Source: peripheral blood, taken before any cancer treatment.

The CDR3 coding sequence is TGTGCCATCAGTGAGAGACAGTATTGGGACCAGCTTGAAGCTTTCTTT. It codes for CAISERQYWDQLEAFF. This rearrangement joins TRBV10-3 to TRBJ1-1; D possibly corresponds to TRBD1 (5 bases). Between the trimmed V and J ends, which lost 2 bases and 7 bases, there was a span of 20 bases. CDR3 length: 16 residues. Germline V lookup: CDR1 ENHRY, CDR2 SYGVKD.